Listed here are 21 T cell receptor beta chains from one sample, sequenced in a study of tissue T cells after allogeneic stem cell transplantation. Here immunoSEQ multiplex PCR was the method, and the copy in TCRdb shows in-frame clones only, minus some. Counted here are some 7,000 clones, just under 80% occurring once; the ten biggest clones make up around 13%. Sequencing was performed on skin, taken at autopsy. These receptors were obtained from a male patient over 55 with steroid-refractory graft-versus-host disease after an allogeneic stem cell transplant. A share of the T cells may be of graft donor origin.

The chain links TRBV27 to TRBJ1-1; D unresolved. The CDR3 sequence is 12 residues long. The V and J ends lost 3 bases and 7 bases respectively, with 9 bases between them. From germline, CDR1 is MNHEY and CDR2 SMNVEV (reference sequence). The CDR3 region has the DNA TGTGCCAGCAGTTTTGGGTTCGGTGAAGCTTTCTTT. Translated, it gives CASSFGFGEAFF.

The chain links TRBV20-1 to TRBJ2-1; the D gene is possibly TRBD2 (6 bases). The V gene's germline CDR1 is DFQATT and CDR2 SNEGSKA (reference sequence). Trimming removed 3 bases at V and 5 bases at J, with 20 bases between. The CDR3 totals 16 residues. This CDR3 is CSASFLQGLSNNEQFF. CDR3 nucleotides: TGCAGTGCTAGTTTTTTGCAGGGACTGAGTAACAATGAGCAGTTCTTC.

J is TRBJ1-1 and V is TRBV3-1 (or the pseudogene TRBV3-2), with a possible D match to TRBD1 (6 bases). The V end lost 3 bases, the J end lost 10 bases, and 15 bases lay between the germline ends. In germline, CDR1 is LGHDT, CDR2 YNNKEL (reference sequence). This CDR3 contains 13 residues. This CDR3 is CASSHRLGGGAFF. The CDR3 region has the DNA TGTGCCAGCAGCCACCGATTGGGAGGGGGAGCTTTCTTT.

The gene calls are TRBV7-8 and TRBJ2-2; 12 bases map to TRBD2. The germline gives CDR1 SGHVS, CDR2 FQNEAQ. The CDR3 spans 17 residues. The V segment lost 5 bases and the J segment 6 bases; nucleotides outside the gene matches: 10. The CDR3 spells CASSPYASGGAAGELFF. CDR3 DNA: TGTGCCAGCAGCCCATACGCTAGCGGGGGGGCGGCCGGGGAGCTGTTTTTT.

This chain joins TRBV11-2 and TRBJ2-5, with D perhaps given as TRBD1 or TRBD2 (6 bases each). The CDR3 is 18 residues long. Germline CDR1 and CDR2: SGHAT and FQNNGV. V lost 5 bases to trimming and J lost 2 bases, with 24 bases between them. The CDR3: CASSRVGGRGTSQETQYF. CDR3 nucleotide sequence: TGTGCCAGCAGCCGAGTGGGGGGCCGCGGAACTTCTCAAGAGACCCAGTACTTC.

This clone was picked up a small number of times. V is TRBV5-1 and J is TRBJ2-1, with D tentatively TRBD2 (5 bases). CDR3 size: 12 residues. Trimming removed 3 bases from V and 7 bases from J, with 8 bases in between. The V gene's germline CDR1 is SGHRS and CDR2 YFSETQ. DNA of the CDR3: TGCGCCAGCAGCTCGGAGGCGAATGAGCAGTTCTTC. It specifies CASSSEANEQFF. Full variable domain (missing parts from reference TRBV5-1 and TRBJ2-1): KAGVTQTPRYLIKTRGQQVTLSCSPISGHRSVSWYQQTPGQGLQFLFEYFSETQRNKGNFPGRFSGRQFSNSRSEMNVSTLELGDSALYLCASSSEANEQFFGPGTRLTVL.

DNA for the CDR3: TGTGCCAGCAGCTTATCTCGTGGGATGAACACTGAAGCTTTCTTT. Translation: CASSLSRGMNTEAFF. The chain joins TRBV7-9 to TRBJ1-1, with no clear D. Per germline, CDR1 SEHNR and CDR2 FQNEAQ (reference sequence). The CDR3 contains 15 residues. V was pared by 2 bases and J by 0 bases, with 10 bases between.

This clone was detected only a few times. This chain joins TRBV18 and TRBJ2-7, with D uncertain. The CDR3 extends over 15 amino acids. V gave up 1 base and J gave up 2 bases, with 12 bases separating them. Germline assignment: CDR1 KGHSH and CDR2 LQKENI. CDR3 region: CASSPRLNGTYEQYF. CDR3 DNA sequence: TGTGCCAGCTCACCACGGTTAAACGGAACCTACGAGCAGTACTTC.

This chain uses TRBV19 with TRBJ1-5; D remains ambiguous. CDR1 LNHDA and CDR2 SQIVND come from the germline V gene (reference sequence). This CDR3 has 13 residues. The CDR3 sequence: CASGQLIYQPQHF. CDR3 bases: TGTGCTAGCGGGCAGCTGATCTATCAGCCCCAGCATTTT.

This clone was picked up one time. The chain is built from TRBV19 and TRBJ2-1; possible D gene TRBD2, 6 bases. Germline CDR1 is LNHDA and CDR2 is SQIVND (reference sequence). The length of the CDR3 is 14 residues. The V end was cut by 6 bases, the J end by 6 bases, with 15 bases between. The CDR3 region has the DNA TGTGCCAGTAGAACAGAGGAGGGGATCAATGAGCAGTTCTTC. It specifies CASRTEEGINEQFF.

The chain joins TRBV6-5 to TRBJ1-5, with D hard to call. CDR1 is MNHEY and CDR2 is SVGAGI in the germline V gene. The CDR3 consists of 13 residues. Trimming left V 6 bases short and J 5 bases short, with 11 bases between. The DNA of the CDR3 is TGTGCCAGCAGCAAGAGGACCGATCAGCCCCAGCATTTT. Encoded protein: CASSKRTDQPQHF.

This clone has more than one count but fewer than ten. The CDR3 sequence: CASSSWTGGHSYNEQFF. The CDR3 DNA is TGTGCCAGCAGTTCATGGACTGGCGGGCACTCCTACAATGAGCAGTTCTTC. V gene TRBV28 combines with J gene TRBJ2-1; D is perhaps TRBD2 (5 bases). Trimming shortened V by 4 bases and J by 0 bases, and 16 bases separated the two germline ends. Germline-derived CDR1 and CDR2 are MDHEN and SYDVKM. There are 17 residues in the CDR3.

The chain has TRBV7-3 and TRBJ1-6, with D maybe TRBD1 (5 bases). Germline CDR1 and CDR2: SGHTA and FQGTGA. The CDR3 covers 13 residues. The germline V and J ends were trimmed by 7 bases and 9 bases, with 13 bases remaining between them. CDR3 sequence reads: CASTNGGISPLHF. In DNA form, the CDR3 reads TGTGCCAGCACCAACGGGGGGATTTCACCCCTCCACTTT.

Sample share makes this clone hyperexpanded (1% or more). The rearrangement links TRBV20-1 to TRBJ1-1; no clear D. Looked up from germline, CDR1 is DFQATT and CDR2 is SNEGSKA (reference sequence). The CDR3 extends over 11 amino acids. V was clipped by 1 base and J by 2 bases, with 2 bases between them. The CDR3 coding sequence is TGCAGTGCTAGAGGTAACACTGAAGCTTTCTTT. This sequence encodes CSARGNTEAFF.

The CDR3 DNA is TGTGCCTGGAGTGTCGGTCTTACGGGATTAGATACGCAGTATTTT. Translation gives CAWSVGLTGLDTQYF. The chain combines TRBV30 with TRBJ2-3; tentative D call: TRBD2 (5 bases). Per germline, CDR1 GTSNPN and CDR2 SVGIG (reference sequence). Trimming shortened V by 0 bases and J by 5 bases, and 15 bases separated the two germline ends. This CDR3 has 15 residues.

V and J are TRBV11-2 and TRBJ2-2; D not certain. Germline-derived CDR1 and CDR2 are SGHAT and FQNNGV. Trimming took off 8 bases at V and 3 bases at J, with 10 bases between the two ends. There are 13 residues in the CDR3. CDR3 sequence (DNA): TGTGCCAGCCACCCGTGGGACACCGGGGAGCTGTTTTTT. Protein sequence: CASHPWDTGELFF.

This chain uses TRBV28 with TRBJ1-5, with D uncertain. The CDR3 is 12 amino acids. Trimming stripped 3 bases from V and 6 bases from J, with 6 bases between. Germline CDR1 is MDHEN and CDR2 is SYDVKM. Here the CDR3 reads CASSLRSQPQHF. The CDR3 bases are TGTGCCAGCAGTTTGCGTAGTCAGCCCCAGCATTTT.

This rearrangement joins TRBV9 to TRBJ2-7; D might be TRBD1 (6 bases). Germline CDR1 reads SGDLS; CDR2 reads YYNGEE. This CDR3 contains 13 residues. Trimming removed 4 bases at V and 5 bases at J, with 13 bases between. The DNA for the CDR3 is TGTGCCAGCAGCCTTCGGACAGATCACGAGCAGTACTTC. Amino acid sequence: CASSLRTDHEQYF.

The V gene is TRBV27, the J gene TRBJ2-3, with 8 nucleotides matching TRBD2. The CDR3 totals 17 residues. Germline assignment: CDR1 MNHEY and CDR2 SMNVEV (reference sequence). With 2 bases clipped from V and 2 bases from J, the junction kept 9 bases outside the gene matches. The CDR3 here is CASSLSGTRPFTDTQYF. The CDR3 nucleotides are TGTGCCAGCAGTTTAAGTGGGACTAGACCTTTCACAGATACGCAGTATTTT.

This clone turned up a few times. The rearrangement links TRBV5-6 to TRBJ1-1, with unresolved D. CDR3 length: 14 amino acids. Trimming left V 6 bases short and J 0 bases short, with 12 bases between. CDR1 and CDR2 (germline): SGHDT, YYEEEE. The CDR3 spells CASTRGMMNTEAFF. In DNA, the CDR3 is TGTGCCAGCACCCGAGGGATGATGAACACTGAAGCTTTCTTT.

With respect to this clone: A far larger clone differs by one base, so this is likely a read error. The same CDR3 arises from other DNA sequences in this sample as well. The chain is built from TRBV7-9 and TRBJ1-1; D unresolved. Germline V gene sequence: CDR1 SEHNR, CDR2 FQNEAQ (reference sequence). Trimming took off 5 bases at V and 3 bases at J, with 4 bases between the two ends. CDR3 length: 11 residues. This CDR3 reads CASSLDTEAFF. CDR3 in DNA: TGTGCCAGCAGCCTAGACACTGAAGCTTTCTTT.